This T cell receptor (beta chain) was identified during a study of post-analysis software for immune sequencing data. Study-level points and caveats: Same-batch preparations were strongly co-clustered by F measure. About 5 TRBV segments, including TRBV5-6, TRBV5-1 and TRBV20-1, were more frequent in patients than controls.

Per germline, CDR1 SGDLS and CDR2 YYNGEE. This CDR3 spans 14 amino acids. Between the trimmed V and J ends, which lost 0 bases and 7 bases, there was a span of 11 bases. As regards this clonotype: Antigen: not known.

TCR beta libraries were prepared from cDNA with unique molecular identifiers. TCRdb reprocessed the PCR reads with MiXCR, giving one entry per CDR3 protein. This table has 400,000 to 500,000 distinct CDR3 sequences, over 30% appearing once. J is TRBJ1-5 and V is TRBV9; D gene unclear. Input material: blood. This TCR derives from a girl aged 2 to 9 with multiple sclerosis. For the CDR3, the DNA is TGTGCCAGCAGCGTAGGAGACATCAACCAGCCCCAGCATTTT. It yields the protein CASSVGDINQPQHF.